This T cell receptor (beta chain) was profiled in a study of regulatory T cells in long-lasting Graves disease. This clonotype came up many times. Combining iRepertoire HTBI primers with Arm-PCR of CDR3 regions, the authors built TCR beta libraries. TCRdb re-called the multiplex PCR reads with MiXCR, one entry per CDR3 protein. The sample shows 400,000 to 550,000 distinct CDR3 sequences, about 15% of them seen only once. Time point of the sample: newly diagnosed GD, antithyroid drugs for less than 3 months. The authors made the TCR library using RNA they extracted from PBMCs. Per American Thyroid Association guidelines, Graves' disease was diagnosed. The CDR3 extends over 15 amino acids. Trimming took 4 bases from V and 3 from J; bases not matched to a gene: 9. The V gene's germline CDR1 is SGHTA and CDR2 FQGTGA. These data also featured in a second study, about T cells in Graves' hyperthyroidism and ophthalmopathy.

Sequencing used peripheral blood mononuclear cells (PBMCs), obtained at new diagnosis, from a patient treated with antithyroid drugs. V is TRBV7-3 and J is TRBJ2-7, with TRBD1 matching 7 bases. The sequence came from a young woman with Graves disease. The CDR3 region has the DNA TGTGCCAGCAGCTCAGAACAGGGGCCCATCTACGAGCAGTACTTC. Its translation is CASSSEQGPIYEQYF.